Listed below are T cell receptor beta chains from one sample, sequenced in a study of beta chain features in type 1 diabetes. This table comes from immunoSEQ multiplex PCR, and its TCRdb copy is limited to in-frame clones, with some not included. The sample comprises 140,000 to 150,000 clones, about 13% of which are singletons, and under 1.5% rests with the top ten. Sequencing was done on a sample of central memory CD4+ T cells from blood. The source is a man in his late teens or twenties with type 1 diabetes. Both conserved end residues are part of each CDR3. Some rows mark clone size as missing; the rest say once, few, many or name a class of expanded clone.

>many|TRBV13
CASSLTSGASSYNEQFF
>many|TRBV4-2
CASSQEERGSDTQYF
>few|TRBV6-6
CASSEGTRAYNEQFF
>.|TRBV27
CASTAGTYEQYF
>medium-sized|TRBV29-1
CSVTGLAGEEQFF
>few|TRBV7-2
CASSLRQLDMNTEAFF
>.|TRBV19
CASSGGIRFGETQYF
>.|TRBV2
CATVQDWGNGYTF
>few|TRBV7-8
CASSLVGNEQFF
>few|TRBV11-2
CASSFGSQETQYF
>.|TRBV7-3
CASSPQPGLAKTQYF
>many|TRBV9
CASSKVYDYGYTF
>.|TRBV5-1
CASSLRPKGAGSTDTQYF
>many|TRBV2
CASSRAERLFF
>few|TRBV21-1
CASSYRGFYEQYF
>.|TRBV5-6
CASSLEFEVTGYEQYF
>few|TRBV6-5
CASSMAGGTDTQYF
>.|TRBV5-4
CASSIRLAGATDTQYF
>.|TRBV7-2
CASSLDAGEQFF
>few|TRBV27
CASGGQATNYGYTF